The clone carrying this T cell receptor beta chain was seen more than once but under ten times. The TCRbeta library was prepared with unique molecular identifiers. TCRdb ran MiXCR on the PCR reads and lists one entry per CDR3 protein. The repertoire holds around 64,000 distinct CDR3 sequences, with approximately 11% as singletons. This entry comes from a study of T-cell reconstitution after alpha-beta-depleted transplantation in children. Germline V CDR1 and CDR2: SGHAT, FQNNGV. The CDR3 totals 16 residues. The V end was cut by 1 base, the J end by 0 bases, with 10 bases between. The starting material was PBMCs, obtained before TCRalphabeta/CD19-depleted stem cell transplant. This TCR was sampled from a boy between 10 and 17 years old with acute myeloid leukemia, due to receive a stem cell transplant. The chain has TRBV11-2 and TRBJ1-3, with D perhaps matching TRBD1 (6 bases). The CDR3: CASSLVDRFSGNTIYF. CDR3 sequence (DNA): TGTGCCAGCAGCTTAGTGGACAGATTCTCTGGAAACACCATATATTTT.